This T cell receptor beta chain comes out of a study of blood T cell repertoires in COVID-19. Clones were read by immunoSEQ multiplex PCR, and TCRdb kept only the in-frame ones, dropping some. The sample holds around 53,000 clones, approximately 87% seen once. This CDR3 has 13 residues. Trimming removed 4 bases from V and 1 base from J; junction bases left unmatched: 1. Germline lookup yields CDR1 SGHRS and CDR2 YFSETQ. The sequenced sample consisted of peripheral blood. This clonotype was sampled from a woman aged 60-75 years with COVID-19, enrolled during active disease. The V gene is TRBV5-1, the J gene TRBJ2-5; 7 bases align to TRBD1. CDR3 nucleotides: TGCGCCAGCAGCGGGACAGTCCAAGAGACCCAGTACTTC. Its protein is CASSGTVQETQYF.